This T cell receptor beta chain was recorded in a study of blood T cells in healthy people across ages. A second 7 to 11 cycle PCR used barcoded and J-beta primers. A template-switch adaptor containing 12 random nucleotides labeled each cDNA molecule. TCRdb analysed the 5' RACE reads with MiXCR anew, one entry per CDR3 protein. The sample contains 1.5 million to 2 million distinct CDR3 sequences, about 50% of which appear only once. Per sample, no less than 6 micrograms of total RNA were extracted. Findings and limits, study-wide: Estimates of diversity drawn from one million T cells were considered underestimates. A strong correlation between TCR beta diversity and naive T cell percentage was seen.

As regards this clonotype: What it recognizes is unknown.

CDR3 length: 15 residues. The germline V and J ends were trimmed by 6 bases and 3 bases, with 17 bases remaining between them. Germline lookup yields CDR1 SQVTM and CDR2 ANQGSEA. The clonotype originates from a woman in her forties in good health. Specimen: blood. The chain is built from TRBV29-1 and TRBJ2-2, with no clear D. The CDR3: CSVAGSKADTGELFF. In DNA, the CDR3 is TGCAGCGTCGCTGGATCTAAGGCGGACACCGGGGAGCTGTTTTTT.